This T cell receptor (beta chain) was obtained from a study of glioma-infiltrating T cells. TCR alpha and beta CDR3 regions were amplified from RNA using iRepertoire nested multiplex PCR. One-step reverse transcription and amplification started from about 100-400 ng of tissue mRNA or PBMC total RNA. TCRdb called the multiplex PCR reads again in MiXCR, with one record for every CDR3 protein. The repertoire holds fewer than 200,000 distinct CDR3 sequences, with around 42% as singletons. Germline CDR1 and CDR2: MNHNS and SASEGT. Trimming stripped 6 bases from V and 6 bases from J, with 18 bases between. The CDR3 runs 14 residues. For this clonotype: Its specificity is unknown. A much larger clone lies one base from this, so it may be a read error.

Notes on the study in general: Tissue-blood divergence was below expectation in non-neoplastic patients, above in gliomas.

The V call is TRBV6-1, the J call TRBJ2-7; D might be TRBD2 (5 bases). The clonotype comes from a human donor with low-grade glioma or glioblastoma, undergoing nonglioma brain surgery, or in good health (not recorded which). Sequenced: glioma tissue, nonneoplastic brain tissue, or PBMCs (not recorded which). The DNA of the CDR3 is TGTGCCAGCAGCCCCGGGAAGAGTTTCGGCGAGCAGTACTTC. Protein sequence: CASSPGKSFGEQYF.